Listed below are T cell receptor beta chains from one sample, sequenced in a study of control samples from healthy donors and cancer patients. The method was immunoSEQ multiplex PCR; TCRdb's version includes in-frame clones alone and lacks a portion of them. The table lists some 160,000 clones, 92% of them singletons, with 0.68% in the top ten. Source material: blood. These receptors were collected from a woman in her 30s in good health. CDR3s include the opening cysteine and the closing phenylalanine or tryptophan.

>TRBV3-1/TRBV3-2
CASSPWATGLAKNIQYF
>TRBV18
CASSTAVLPEQYF
>TRBV19
CASSSLARETQYF
>TRBV24-1
CATSDGTATGELFF
>TRBV4-1
CASSPYSGLATNEQFF
>TRBV12-3/TRBV12-4
CASSLDPLETQYF
>TRBV28
CASSWGRDHQPQHF
>TRBV14
CASSQDWDRSHEQYF
>TRBV15
CATSREGGLGGDTGELFF
>TRBV7-9
CASSLGADTQYF
>TRBV24-1
CATMRGHEQFF
>TRBV19
CASTPAGASGANVLTF
>TRBV25-1
CASSRPTGPYGYTF
>TRBV10-3
CAISMGGLEYF
>TRBV6-2/TRBV6-3
CASSHDGREFQETQYF
>TRBV21-1
CASTPEPETQYF
>TRBV24-1
CATSDRANTEAFF